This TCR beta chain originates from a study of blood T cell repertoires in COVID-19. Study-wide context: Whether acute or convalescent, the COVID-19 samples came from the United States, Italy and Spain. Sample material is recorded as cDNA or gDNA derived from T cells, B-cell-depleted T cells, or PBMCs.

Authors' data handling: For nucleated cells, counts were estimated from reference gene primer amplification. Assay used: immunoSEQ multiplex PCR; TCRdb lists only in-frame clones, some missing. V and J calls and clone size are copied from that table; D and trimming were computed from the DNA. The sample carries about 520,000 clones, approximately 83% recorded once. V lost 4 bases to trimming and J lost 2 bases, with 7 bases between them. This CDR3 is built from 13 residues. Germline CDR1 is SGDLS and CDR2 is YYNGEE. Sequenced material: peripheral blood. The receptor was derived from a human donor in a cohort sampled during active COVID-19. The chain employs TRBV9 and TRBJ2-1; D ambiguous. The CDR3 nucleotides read TGTGCCAGCAGCATACGGGCCTACAATGAGCAGTTCTTC. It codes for CASSIRAYNEQFF.